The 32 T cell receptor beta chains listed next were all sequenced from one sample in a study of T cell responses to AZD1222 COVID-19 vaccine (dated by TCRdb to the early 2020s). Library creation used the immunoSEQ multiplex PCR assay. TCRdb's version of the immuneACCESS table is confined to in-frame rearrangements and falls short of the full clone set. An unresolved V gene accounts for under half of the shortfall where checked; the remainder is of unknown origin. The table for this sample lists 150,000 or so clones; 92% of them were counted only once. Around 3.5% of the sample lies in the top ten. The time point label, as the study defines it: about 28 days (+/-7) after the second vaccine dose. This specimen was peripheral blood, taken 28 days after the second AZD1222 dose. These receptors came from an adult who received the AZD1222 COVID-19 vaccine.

The CDR3 spells CASSHTGRGTEAFF. CDR3 nucleotide sequence: TGTGCCAGCAGTCATACAGGGCGGGGCACTGAAGCTTTCTTT. This chain uses TRBV6-5 with TRBJ1-1; tentatively, D is TRBD1 (6 bases). The CDR3 length is 14 residues. Germline V lookup: CDR1 MNHEY, CDR2 SVGAGI. V lost 5 bases and J 4 bases, leaving 14 bases between the germline ends.

The CDR3 nucleotides are TGTGCCAGTAGTATAGACCGCTACGAGCAGTACTTC. Translated, it gives CASSIDRYEQYF. The chain is built from TRBV19 and TRBJ2-7; no clear D. This CDR3 spans 12 amino acids. The ends were cut back, 0 bases at V and 3 bases at J, with 3 bases in the middle. Germline assignment: CDR1 LNHDA and CDR2 SQIVND (reference sequence).

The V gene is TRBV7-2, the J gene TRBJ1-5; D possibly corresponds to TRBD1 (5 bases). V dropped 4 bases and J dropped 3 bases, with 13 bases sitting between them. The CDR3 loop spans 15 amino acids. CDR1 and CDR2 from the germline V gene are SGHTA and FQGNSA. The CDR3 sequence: CASSYGQGVNQPQHF. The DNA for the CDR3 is TGTGCCAGCAGCTACGGACAAGGAGTCAATCAGCCCCAGCATTTT.

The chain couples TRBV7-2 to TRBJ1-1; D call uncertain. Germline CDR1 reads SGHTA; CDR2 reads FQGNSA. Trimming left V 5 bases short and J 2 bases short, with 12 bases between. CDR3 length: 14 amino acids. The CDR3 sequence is CASSATDGNTEAFF. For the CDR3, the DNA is TGTGCCAGCAGCGCGACCGACGGAAACACTGAAGCTTTCTTT.

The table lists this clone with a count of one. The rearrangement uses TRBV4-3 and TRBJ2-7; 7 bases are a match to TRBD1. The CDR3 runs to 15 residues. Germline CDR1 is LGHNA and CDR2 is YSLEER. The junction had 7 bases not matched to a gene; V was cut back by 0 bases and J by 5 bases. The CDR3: CASSQDQGVPDEQYF. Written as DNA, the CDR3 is TGCGCCAGCAGCCAAGATCAGGGGGTACCTGACGAGCAGTACTTC.

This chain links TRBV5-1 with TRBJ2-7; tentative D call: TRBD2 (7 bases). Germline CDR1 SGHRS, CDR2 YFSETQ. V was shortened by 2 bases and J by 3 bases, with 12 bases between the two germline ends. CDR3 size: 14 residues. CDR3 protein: CASSLGGAVYEQYF. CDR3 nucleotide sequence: TGCGCCAGCAGCTTAGGGGGGGCAGTCTACGAGCAGTACTTC.

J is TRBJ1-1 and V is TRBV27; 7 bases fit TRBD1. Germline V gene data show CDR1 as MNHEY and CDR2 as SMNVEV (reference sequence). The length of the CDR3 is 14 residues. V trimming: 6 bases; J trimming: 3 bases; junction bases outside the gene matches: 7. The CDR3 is CASREDRRDTEAFF. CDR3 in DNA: TGTGCCAGCAGGGAGGACAGGCGGGACACTGAAGCTTTCTTT.

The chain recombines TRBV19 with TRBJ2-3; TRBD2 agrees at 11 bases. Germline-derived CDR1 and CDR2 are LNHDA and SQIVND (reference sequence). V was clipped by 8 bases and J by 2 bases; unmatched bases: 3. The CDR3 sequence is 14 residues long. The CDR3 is CASSGLAVTDTQYF. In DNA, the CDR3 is TGTGCCAGTTCGGGACTAGCGGTCACAGATACGCAGTATTTT.

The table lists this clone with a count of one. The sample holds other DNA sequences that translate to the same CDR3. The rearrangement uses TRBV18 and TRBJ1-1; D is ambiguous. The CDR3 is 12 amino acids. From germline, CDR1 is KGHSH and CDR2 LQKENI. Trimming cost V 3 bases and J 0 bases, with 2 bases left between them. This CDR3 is CASSPLNTEAFF. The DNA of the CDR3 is TGTGCCAGCTCACCTCTGAACACTGAAGCTTTCTTT.

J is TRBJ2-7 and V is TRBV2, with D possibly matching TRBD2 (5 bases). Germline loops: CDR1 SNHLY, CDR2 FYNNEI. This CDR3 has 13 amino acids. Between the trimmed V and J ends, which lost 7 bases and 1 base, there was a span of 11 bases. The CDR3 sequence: CASTRTGSYEQYF. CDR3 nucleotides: TGTGCCAGCACCCGGACGGGGTCCTACGAGCAGTACTTC.

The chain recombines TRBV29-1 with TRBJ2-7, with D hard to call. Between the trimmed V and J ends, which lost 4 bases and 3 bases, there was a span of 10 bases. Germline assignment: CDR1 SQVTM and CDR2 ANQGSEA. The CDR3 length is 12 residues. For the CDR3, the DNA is TGCAGCGTTGCTGAGTTCCACTACGAGCAGTACTTC. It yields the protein CSVAEFHYEQYF.

The CDR3, as DNA: TGCGCCAGCAGCCCCGAGGGGACCTACAATCAGCCCCAGCATTTT. Encoded protein: CASSPEGTYNQPQHF. The chain couples TRBV5-1 to TRBJ1-5; possible D gene TRBD1, 5 bases. Trimming removed 4 bases from V and 3 bases from J, with 14 bases in between. Germline CDR1 SGHRS, CDR2 YFSETQ. This CDR3 contains 15 residues.

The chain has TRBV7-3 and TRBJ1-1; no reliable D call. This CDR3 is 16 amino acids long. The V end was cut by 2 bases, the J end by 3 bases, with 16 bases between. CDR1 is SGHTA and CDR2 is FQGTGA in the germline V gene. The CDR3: CASSLGISTLDTEAFF. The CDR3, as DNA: TGTGCCAGCAGCTTAGGGATATCGACACTAGACACTGAAGCTTTCTTT.

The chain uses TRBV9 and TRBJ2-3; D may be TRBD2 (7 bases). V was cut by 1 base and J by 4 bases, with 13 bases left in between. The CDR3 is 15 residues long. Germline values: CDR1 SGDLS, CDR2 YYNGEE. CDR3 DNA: TGTGCCAGCAGCGTATGGGGGGAGGGGGCAGATACGCAGTATTTT. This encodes CASSVWGEGADTQYF.

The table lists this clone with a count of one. CDR3 sequence (DNA): TGTGCCAGTATTTATCGAGCGTCAGAACGTACTGAAGCTTTCTTT. It specifies CASIYRASERTEAFF. The chain employs TRBV19 and TRBJ1-1; D remains ambiguous. Germline lookup yields CDR1 LNHDA and CDR2 SQIVND (reference sequence). Trimming left V 7 bases short and J 5 bases short, with 20 bases between. The CDR3 runs 15 residues.

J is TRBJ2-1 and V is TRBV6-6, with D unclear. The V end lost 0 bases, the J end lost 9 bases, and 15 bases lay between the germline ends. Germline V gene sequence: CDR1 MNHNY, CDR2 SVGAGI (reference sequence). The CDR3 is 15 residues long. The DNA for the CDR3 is TGTGCCAGCAGTTACTCGATGCCAGGTCGCGGTGAGCAGTTCTTC. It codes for CASSYSMPGRGEQFF.

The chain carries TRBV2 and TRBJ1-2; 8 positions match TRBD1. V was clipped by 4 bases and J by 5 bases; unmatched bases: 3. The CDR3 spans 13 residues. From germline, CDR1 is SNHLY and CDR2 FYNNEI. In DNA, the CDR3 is TGTGCCAGCAGTGGGACAGGGAGGTATGGCTACACCTTC. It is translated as CASSGTGRYGYTF. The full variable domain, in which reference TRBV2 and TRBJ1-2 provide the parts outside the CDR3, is EPEVTQTPSHQVTQMGQEVILRCVPISNHLYFYWYRQILGQKVEFLVSFYNNEISEKSEIFDDQFSVERPDGSNFTLKIRSTKLEDSAMYFCASSGTGRYGYTFGSGTRLTVV.

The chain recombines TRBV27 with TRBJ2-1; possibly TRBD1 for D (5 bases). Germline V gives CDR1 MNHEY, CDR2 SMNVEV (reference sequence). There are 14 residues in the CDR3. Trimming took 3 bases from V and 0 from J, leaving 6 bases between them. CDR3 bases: TGTGCCAGCAGTTTTAGGGGCTCCTACAATGAGCAGTTCTTC. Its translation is CASSFRGSYNEQFF.

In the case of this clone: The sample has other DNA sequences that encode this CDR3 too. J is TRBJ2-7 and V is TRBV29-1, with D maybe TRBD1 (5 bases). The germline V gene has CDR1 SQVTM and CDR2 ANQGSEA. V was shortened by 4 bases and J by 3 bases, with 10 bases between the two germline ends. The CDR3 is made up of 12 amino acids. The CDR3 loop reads CSVVRQNYEQYF. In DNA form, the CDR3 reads TGCAGCGTTGTACGACAGAACTACGAGCAGTACTTC.

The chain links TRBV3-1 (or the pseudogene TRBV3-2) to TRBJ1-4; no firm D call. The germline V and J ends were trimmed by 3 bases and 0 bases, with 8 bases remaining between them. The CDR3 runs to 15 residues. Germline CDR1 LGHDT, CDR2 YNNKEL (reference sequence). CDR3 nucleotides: TGTGCCAGCAGCCACCTCCTTTCAACTAATGAAAAACTGTTTTTT. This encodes CASSHLLSTNEKLFF.

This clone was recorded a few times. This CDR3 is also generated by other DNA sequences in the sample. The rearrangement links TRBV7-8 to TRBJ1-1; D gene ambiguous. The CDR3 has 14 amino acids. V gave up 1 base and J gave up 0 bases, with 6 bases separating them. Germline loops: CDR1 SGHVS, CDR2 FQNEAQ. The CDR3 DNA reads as TGTGCCAGCAGCTTAGGCACGGTGAACACTGAAGCTTTCTTT. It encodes CASSLGTVNTEAFF.

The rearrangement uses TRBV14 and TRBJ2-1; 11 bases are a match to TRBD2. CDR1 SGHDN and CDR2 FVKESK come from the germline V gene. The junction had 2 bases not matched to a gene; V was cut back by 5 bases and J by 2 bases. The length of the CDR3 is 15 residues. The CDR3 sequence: CASSELAGAYNEQFF. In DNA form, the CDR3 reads TGTGCCAGCAGCGAACTAGCGGGAGCCTACAATGAGCAGTTCTTC. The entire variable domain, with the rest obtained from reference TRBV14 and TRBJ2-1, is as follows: EAGVTQFPSHSVIEKGQTVTLRCDPISGHDNLYWYRRVMGKEIKFLLHFVKESKQDESGMPNNRFLAERTGGTYSTLKVQPAELEDSGVYFCASSELAGAYNEQFFGPGTRLTVL.

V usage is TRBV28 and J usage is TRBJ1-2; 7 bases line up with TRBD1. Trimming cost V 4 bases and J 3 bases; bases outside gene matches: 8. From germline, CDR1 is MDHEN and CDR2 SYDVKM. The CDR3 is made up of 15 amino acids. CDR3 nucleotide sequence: TGTGCCAGCAGTTCCCTTGGAGGGGGCGACTATGGCTACACCTTC. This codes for CASSSLGGGDYGYTF.

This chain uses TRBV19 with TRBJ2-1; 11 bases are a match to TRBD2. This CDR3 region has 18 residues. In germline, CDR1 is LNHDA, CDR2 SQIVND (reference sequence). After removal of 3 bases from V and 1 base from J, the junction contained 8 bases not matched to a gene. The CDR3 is CASSIWATSGSSYNEQFF. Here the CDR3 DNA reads TGTGCCAGTAGTATTTGGGCCACTAGCGGGAGTTCCTACAATGAGCAGTTCTTC.

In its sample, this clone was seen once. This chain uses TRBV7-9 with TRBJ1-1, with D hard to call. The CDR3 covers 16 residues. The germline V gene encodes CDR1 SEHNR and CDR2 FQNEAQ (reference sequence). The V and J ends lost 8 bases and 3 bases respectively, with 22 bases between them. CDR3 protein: CASLTGPAAGYTEAFF. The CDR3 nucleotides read TGTGCCAGCCTAACCGGCCCAGCAGCGGGATACACTGAAGCTTTCTTT.

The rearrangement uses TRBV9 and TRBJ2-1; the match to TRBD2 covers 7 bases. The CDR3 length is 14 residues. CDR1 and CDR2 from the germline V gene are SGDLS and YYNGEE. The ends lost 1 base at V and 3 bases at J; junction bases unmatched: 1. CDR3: CASSVLADYNEQFF. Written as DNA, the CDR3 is TGTGCCAGCAGCGTACTAGCGGACTACAATGAGCAGTTCTTC.

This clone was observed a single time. In DNA form, the CDR3 reads TGCGCCAGCAGCTTGGCGGACAGGGACTATGGCTACACCTTC. Its translation: CASSLADRDYGYTF. The chain has TRBV5-1 and TRBJ1-2; TRBD1 aligns across 8 bases. The CDR3 loop spans 14 amino acids. J gave up 3 bases and V 0 bases, and 1 base lay outside the gene matches. Per germline, CDR1 SGHRS and CDR2 YFSETQ.

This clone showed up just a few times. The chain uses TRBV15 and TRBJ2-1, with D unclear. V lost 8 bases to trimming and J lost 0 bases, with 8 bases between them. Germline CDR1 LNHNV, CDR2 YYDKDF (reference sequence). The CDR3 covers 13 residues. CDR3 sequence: CATRRPSYNEQFF. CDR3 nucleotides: TGTGCCACCCGGAGACCCTCCTACAATGAGCAGTTCTTC.

The CDR3 DNA follows: TGTGCCAGCAGCTTCGCCCCCGGGACCGAAATAGGGCCCCAGCATTTT. Its translation: CASSFAPGTEIGPQHF. V is TRBV7-2 and J is TRBJ1-5; tentatively, D is TRBD1 (5 bases). The germline V gene has CDR1 SGHTA and CDR2 FQGNSA. V gave up 3 bases and J gave up 9 bases, with 21 bases separating them. The CDR3 is 16 amino acids.

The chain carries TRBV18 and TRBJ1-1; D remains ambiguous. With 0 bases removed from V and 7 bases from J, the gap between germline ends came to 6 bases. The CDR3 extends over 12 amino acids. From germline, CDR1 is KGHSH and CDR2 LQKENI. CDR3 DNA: TGTGCCAGCTCACCACCCCAGAGTGAAGCTTTCTTT. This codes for CASSPPQSEAFF.

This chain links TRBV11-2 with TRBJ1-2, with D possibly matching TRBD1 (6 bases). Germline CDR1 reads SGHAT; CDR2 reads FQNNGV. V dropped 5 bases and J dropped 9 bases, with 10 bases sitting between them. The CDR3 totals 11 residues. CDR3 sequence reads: CASSQGHSYTF. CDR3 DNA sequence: TGTGCCAGCAGCCAGGGACACAGCTACACCTTC.

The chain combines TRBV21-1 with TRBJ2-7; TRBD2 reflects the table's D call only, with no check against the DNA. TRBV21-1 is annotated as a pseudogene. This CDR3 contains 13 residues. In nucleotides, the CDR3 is TGTGCCAGCCTTCTAGCGGGGTTCCACGAGCAGTACTTC. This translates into CASLLAGFHEQYF.